One sample yielded the 25 T cell receptor beta chains listed below, sequenced in a study of regulatory T cells in long-lasting Graves disease. With iRepertoire HTBI primers and Arm-PCR of CDR3 regions, TCR beta libraries were built. TCRdb re-called the multiplex PCR reads with MiXCR, one entry per CDR3 protein. Among 400,000 to 450,000 distinct CDR3 sequences listed, about a quarter were seen once. Time point in this sample: persistent/refractory GD, antithyroid drugs over 5 years with positive TRAb. The TCR library was made from RNA that had been extracted from PBMCs in TRIzol. The sequencing used peripheral blood mononuclear cells (PBMCs), collected when the disease was refractory, from a patient treated with antithyroid drugs. The origin of the receptors is a female donor with Graves disease.

This clonotype has a count of ten or more. The chain is built from TRBV20-1 and TRBJ2-7, with 8 positions matching TRBD2. Trimming removed 6 bases from V and 0 bases from J; junction bases left unmatched: 13. Per the germline V gene, CDR1 is DFQATT and CDR2 is SNEGSKA (reference sequence). The CDR3 is 16 residues long. DNA of the CDR3: TGCAGTGCCTCTCCTGGGGCGGGAGGATCCTCCTACGAGCAGTACTTC. Translating it yields CSASPGAGGSSYEQYF.

The chain recombines TRBV5-8 with TRBJ2-5, with 8 positions matching TRBD1. CDR1 and CDR2 (germline): SGHTS, YDEGEE. The V gene end was trimmed by 8 bases and the J gene end by 1 base; junction bases not matched to a gene: 10. The CDR3 runs to 15 residues. CDR3 DNA sequence: TGTGCCAGTTACTGGGGACAGGATTTCCAAGAGACCCAGTACTTC. This translates into CASYWGQDFQETQYF. The complete variable domain, with remaining parts taken from reference TRBV5-8 and TRBJ2-5, reads EAGVTQSPTHLIKTRGQQATLRCSPISGHTSVYWYQQALGLGLQFLLWYDEGEERNRGNFPPRFSGRQFPNYSSELNVNALELEDSALYLCASYWGQDFQETQYFGPGTRLLVL.

V gene TRBV28 combines with J gene TRBJ2-6; D unresolved. Germline CDR1 and CDR2: MDHEN and SYDVKM. Trimming took 7 bases from V and 0 from J, leaving 13 bases between them. CDR3 size: 16 residues. The CDR3: CASTIGRPSGANVLTF. As DNA, the CDR3 is TGTGCCAGCACAATCGGACGACCCTCTGGGGCCAACGTCCTGACTTTC.

CDR3 sequence reads: CASSPPGFTEAFF. The CDR3 DNA reads as TGTGCCAGCAGCCCGCCTGGCTTCACTGAAGCTTTCTTT. This chain links TRBV7-9 with TRBJ1-1; no clear D gene. Trimming cost V 5 bases and J 4 bases, with 11 bases left between them. This CDR3 has 13 residues. CDR1 and CDR2 from the germline V gene are SEHNR and FQNEAQ (reference sequence).

The table lists this clonotype with many counts. This sequence joins TRBV7-2 and TRBJ2-7; no firm D call. V shed 4 bases and J shed 2 bases, with 12 bases lying between them. The CDR3 consists of 14 residues. The germline CDR1 and CDR2 sequences are SGHTA and FQGNSA. In DNA form, the CDR3 reads TGTGCCAGCAGCTACCGAGGCAGAACCTACGAGCAGTACTTC. Protein: CASSYRGRTYEQYF.

Only a few counts were recorded for this clonotype. V usage is TRBV29-1 and J usage is TRBJ2-1; a weak D match, TRBD2 (6 bases). Germline V gene sequence: CDR1 SQVTM, CDR2 ANQGSEA. This CDR3 comprises 12 residues. V was clipped by 7 bases and J by 16 bases, with 23 bases between them. The CDR3 DNA reads as TGCAGCGCCGCCGGGACTCTCAATGAGCGTTTCTTC. Its translation is CSAAGTLNERFF.

This clonotype was recorded a few times. The chain carries TRBV15 and TRBJ1-6; D might be TRBD1 (6 bases). Germline assignment: CDR1 LNHNV and CDR2 YYDKDF (reference sequence). Trimming stripped 3 bases from V and 7 bases from J, with 22 bases between. The CDR3 is 18 amino acids. The CDR3 DNA is TGTGCCACCAGCAGTAACCGGGACCGAGGGACACGCAATTCACCCCTCCACTTT. The encoded protein is CATSSNRDRGTRNSPLHF. Together with reference TRBV15 and TRBJ1-6, the CDR3 gives the full variable domain: DAMVIQNPRYQVTQFGKPVTLSCSQTLNHNVMYWYQQKSSQAPKLLFHYYDKDFNNEADTPDNFQSRRPNTSFCFLDIRSPGLGDTAMYLCATSSNRDRGTRNSPLHFGNGTRLTVT.

This clonotype showed up just a few times. The chain carries TRBV20-1 and TRBJ2-7, with TRBD2 matching 7 bases. CDR3 size: 14 residues. Germline values: CDR1 DFQATT, CDR2 SNEGSKA (reference sequence). The V segment lost 0 bases and the J segment 5 bases; nucleotides outside the gene matches: 7. The CDR3 nucleotides are TGCAGTGCTAGAGACGGGAGGTGGAAAAACGAGCAGTACTTC. Translated: CSARDGRWKNEQYF.

This clonotype has only a few counts. The rearrangement uses TRBV6-1 and TRBJ1-3, with TRBD1 as a possible D gene (6 bases). Germline loops: CDR1 MNHNS, CDR2 SASEGT. V lost 7 bases to trimming and J lost 3 bases, with 13 bases between them. This CDR3 spans 14 amino acids. Here the CDR3 reads CASKQGFGGNTIYF. DNA of the CDR3: TGTGCCAGCAAACAGGGTTTTGGTGGAAACACCATATATTTT.

CDR3 DNA: TGCGCCAGCAGATCCCAATTAACTAGCGGGATCAACAATGAGCAGTTCTTC. Translated, it gives CASRSQLTSGINNEQFF. The genes are TRBV5-1 and TRBJ2-1; 10 positions agree with TRBD2. Germline V CDR1 and CDR2: SGHRS, YFSETQ. This CDR3 has 17 amino acids. V shed 5 bases, J shed 5 bases, and the junction held 13 bases outside the gene matches.

The chain recombines TRBV11-2 with TRBJ1-3, with D perhaps matching TRBD1 (5 bases). In germline, CDR1 is SGHAT, CDR2 FQNNGV. This CDR3 region has 18 residues. The germline V and J ends were trimmed by 0 bases and 1 base, with 16 bases remaining between them. The CDR3 DNA sequence: TGTGCCAGCAGCTTAGATCGACTCTCAGGGTCATCTGGAAACACCATATATTTT. It encodes CASSLDRLSGSSGNTIYF. Full variable domain (remainder filled in from reference TRBV11-2 and TRBJ1-3): EAGVAQSPRYKIIEKRQSVAFWCNPISGHATLYWYQQILGQGPKLLIQFQNNGVVDDSQLPKDRFSAERLKGVDSTLKIQPAKLEDSAVYLCASSLDRLSGSSGNTIYFGEGSWLTVV.

This rearrangement joins TRBV5-1 to TRBJ2-7; D is unclear. The V end was cut by 0 bases, the J end by 3 bases, with 10 bases between. The germline V gene has CDR1 SGHRS and CDR2 YFSETQ. There are 14 residues in the CDR3. DNA for the CDR3: TGCGCCAGCAGCTTGGATTTAGGAAACTACGAGCAGTACTTC. Translating gives CASSLDLGNYEQYF.

The gene calls are TRBV28 and TRBJ1-5, with D possibly being TRBD1 (6 bases). Trimming removed 5 bases at V and 0 bases at J, with 17 bases between. Looked up from germline, CDR1 is MDHEN and CDR2 is SYDVKM. The length of the CDR3 is 17 residues. This chain's CDR3 is CASSTPQGDYSNQPQHF. CDR3 sequence (DNA): TGTGCCAGCAGTACCCCACAGGGCGATTATAGCAATCAGCCCCAGCATTTT. Full variable domain (remainder filled in from reference TRBV28 and TRBJ1-5): DVKVTQSSRYLVKRTGEKVFLECVQDMDHENMFWYRQDPGLGLRLIYFSYDVKMKEKGDIPEGYSVSREKKERFSLILESASTNQTSMYLCASSTPQGDYSNQPQHFGDGTRLSIL.

This clonotype showed up many times. The chain recombines TRBV9 with TRBJ2-6, with D uncertain. From germline, CDR1 is SGDLS and CDR2 YYNGEE. Trimming took 0 bases from V and 4 from J, leaving 2 bases between them. The CDR3 extends over 13 amino acids. The CDR3 nucleotides are TGTGCCAGCAGCGTAGCAGGGGCCAACGTCCTGACTTTC. Translating gives CASSVAGANVLTF. The whole variable domain, remainder taken from reference TRBV9 and TRBJ2-6, is DSGVTQTPKHLITATGQRVTLRCSPRSGDLSVYWYQQSLDQGLQFLIQYYNGEERAKGNILERFSAQQFPDLHSELNLSSLELGDSALYFCASSVAGANVLTFGAGSRLTVL.

This sequence joins TRBV7-2 and TRBJ2-7; D unclear. The CDR3 is made up of 15 amino acids. Looked up from germline, CDR1 is SGHTA and CDR2 is FQGNSA. With 1 base removed from V and 2 bases from J, the gap between germline ends came to 12 bases. CDR3 amino acids: CASSLDQIKTYEQYF. Written as DNA, the CDR3 is TGTGCCAGCAGCTTAGATCAAATAAAAACCTACGAGCAGTACTTC.

V gene TRBV7-9 combines with J gene TRBJ1-1; 8 bases are shared with TRBD1. The germline CDR1 and CDR2 sequences are SEHNR and FQNEAQ (reference sequence). V dropped 5 bases and J dropped 1; count of bases not matched to a gene: 3. This CDR3 has 14 residues. CDR3 sequence (DNA): TGTGCCAGCAGCGGGACAGGACAGAACACTGAAGCTTTCTTT. This translates into CASSGTGQNTEAFF.

This clonotype was detected ten times or more. The chain joins TRBV6-5 to TRBJ1-1; the match to TRBD1 covers 8 bases. The length of the CDR3 is 14 residues. Trimming at V came to 4 bases and at J to 4 bases, leaving 5 bases not matched to a gene. Per the germline V gene, CDR1 is MNHEY and CDR2 is SVGAGI. The DNA of the CDR3 is TGTGCCAGCAGTTTGGTGACAGGGGTCACTGAAGCTTTCTTT. Amino acids: CASSLVTGVTEAFF.

The chain is built from TRBV25-1 and TRBJ2-1; TRBD2 agrees at 8 bases. Trimming took 2 bases from V and 9 from J; bases not matched to a gene: 6. Germline V gene sequence: CDR1 MGHDK, CDR2 SYGVNS. This CDR3 contains 14 residues. The CDR3 here is CASSEPSGLVEQFF. CDR3 bases: TGTGCCAGCAGTGAACCTAGCGGGTTGGTTGAGCAGTTCTTC.

Worth noting for this clonotype: Given a far larger clone just one base away, this is likely a sequencing read error. The chain links TRBV27 to TRBJ2-5; D perhaps matches TRBD2 (6 bases). The J call is doubtful: the DNA matches TRBJ2-7 better. The V gene's germline CDR1 is MNHEY and CDR2 SMNVEV (reference sequence). The length of the CDR3 is 17 residues. The CDR3 region is CASSLSYPLANPYEQYF. The CDR3 nucleotides read TGTGCCAGCAGTTTATCGTATCCCCTAGCGAACCCCTACGAGCAGTACTTC.

This clonotype was picked up a small number of times. This chain links TRBV27 with TRBJ1-5, with 10 bases fitting TRBD1. This CDR3 spans 16 amino acids. Germline V CDR1 and CDR2: MNHEY, SMNVEV (reference sequence). V gave up 6 bases and J gave up 0 bases; unmatched junction bases: 5. CDR3 nucleotide sequence: TGTGCCAGCAGGCGGACAGGGGGATATAGCAATCAGCCCCAGCATTTT. Protein sequence: CASRRTGGYSNQPQHF.

This clonotype has a count of ten or more. The chain carries TRBV16 and TRBJ1-6; 9 bases map to TRBD1. CDR1 KGHSY and CDR2 FQNENV come from the germline V gene. There are 15 residues in the CDR3. The V gene end was trimmed by 2 bases and the J gene end by 6 bases; junction bases not matched to a gene: 2. The CDR3 spells CASSQQGQGNSPLHF. The CDR3 DNA reads TGTGCCAGCAGCCAACAGGGACAGGGTAATTCACCCCTCCACTTT.

This clonotype came up a few times. The chain has TRBV9 and TRBJ2-7; D call uncertain. V lost 0 bases and J 2 bases, leaving 9 bases between the germline ends. Germline loops: CDR1 SGDLS, CDR2 YYNGEE. The CDR3 extends over 14 amino acids. The CDR3 nucleotides are TGTGCCAGCAGCGTAGGGGCTGCACCCTACGAGCAGTACTTC. This translates into CASSVGAAPYEQYF.

The chain recombines TRBV30 with TRBJ1-1; 7 bases are a match to TRBD1. The CDR3 contains 13 residues. Germline trimming cut 3 bases from V and 1 base from J; bases unmatched to any gene: 2. Germline CDR1 GTSNPN, CDR2 SVGIG (reference sequence). CDR3: CAWRRTGNTEAFF. In nucleotides, the CDR3 is TGTGCCTGGAGACGGACAGGGAACACTGAAGCTTTCTTT.

The rearrangement joins TRBV6-1 to TRBJ2-3; 7 positions match TRBD1. After removal of 5 bases from V and 2 bases from J, the junction contained 7 bases not matched to a gene. The germline V gene encodes CDR1 MNHNS and CDR2 SASEGT. This CDR3 spans 15 amino acids. In DNA, the CDR3 is TGTGCCAGCAGTCCCCGGGACAGACACACAGATACGCAGTATTTT. It yields the protein CASSPRDRHTDTQYF.

This clonotype occurred a few times. This chain uses TRBV6-2 or TRBV6-3 with TRBJ2-5; weak D call: TRBD1 (5 bases). The germline V and J ends were trimmed by 3 bases and 1 base, with 21 bases remaining between them. The V gene's germline CDR1 is MNHEY and CDR2 SVGEGT. The CDR3 totals 18 residues. CDR3 nucleotide sequence: TGTGCCAGCAGTTATCAGCATCAAAGGGCAGGGCGCCAAGAGACCCAGTACTTC. Amino acid sequence: CASSYQHQRAGRQETQYF.